Presented here are 27 T cell receptor beta chains from one specimen sequenced in a study of technical replicates of blood from four donors. Libraries were prepared by immunoSEQ multiplex PCR; TCRdb keeps only in-frame clonotypes and omits some of them. In the table there are tens of thousands of clones, 91% of which are singletons. Sequenced input: T cells isolated from PBMCs. These receptors were taken from a human donor in good health. Some clones in this sample may be carry-over from other donors' samples.

This chain connects TRBV10-1 to TRBJ2-3, with 12 nucleotides matching TRBD1. The CDR3 extends over 18 amino acids. Germline V gene lookup returns CDR1 WNHNN and CDR2 SYGVQD (reference sequence). The junction had 14 bases not matched to a gene; V was cut back by 2 bases and J by 8 bases. This CDR3 is CASSEAPGTGGKGGTQYF. The CDR3 DNA is TGCGCCAGCAGTGAGGCCCCCGGGACAGGGGGCAAGGGGGGTACGCAGTATTTT.

V usage is TRBV5-1 and J usage is TRBJ2-1, with 8 bases fitting TRBD2. V shed 2 bases, J shed 4 bases, and the junction held 5 bases outside the gene matches. The length of the CDR3 is 15 residues. Germline CDR1 reads SGHRS; CDR2 reads YFSETQ. The CDR3 loop is CASSFSGGVYNEQFF. CDR3 nucleotides: TGCGCCAGCAGCTTTTCGGGAGGGGTATACAATGAGCAGTTCTTC.

This clone was observed a single time. V gene TRBV29-1 combines with J gene TRBJ2-1; 9 positions match TRBD2. CDR1 is SQVTM, CDR2 ANQGSEA, per germline. With 6 bases clipped from V and 2 bases from J, the junction kept 5 bases outside the gene matches. The CDR3 spans 14 residues. Here the CDR3 DNA reads TGCAGCGTGCTTACTAGCGGGCCCTACAATGAGCAGTTCTTC. Protein sequence: CSVLTSGPYNEQFF.

This rearrangement joins TRBV19 to TRBJ2-3; TRBD2 agrees at 15 bases. CDR3 length: 18 amino acids. Germline CDR1 LNHDA, CDR2 SQIVND (reference sequence). Trimming took 3 bases from V and 2 from J; bases not matched to a gene: 6. The CDR3 DNA reads TGTGCCAGTAGTATCCACGGACTAGCGGGGGGGACCACAGATACGCAGTATTTT. It translates to CASSIHGLAGGTTDTQYF.

The rearrangement joins TRBV28 to TRBJ2-3, with TRBD2 identical over 13 bases. The CDR3 runs to 19 residues. Losses at the gene ends were 7 bases for V and 0 bases for J; bases not matched to a gene: 13. Germline CDR1 reads MDHEN; CDR2 reads SYDVKM. CDR3 sequence (DNA): TGTGCCAGCACCAATAATGGACTAGCGGGAGTGGCTAGCACAGATACGCAGTATTTT. Its translation is CASTNNGLAGVASTDTQYF.

The chain combines TRBV13 with TRBJ2-1, with D perhaps TRBD1 (5 bases). Germline assignment: CDR1 PRHDT and CDR2 FYEKMQ (reference sequence). V was cut by 1 base and J by 9 bases, with 10 bases left in between. The CDR3 spans 13 residues. The CDR3 bases are TGTGCCAGCAGCTTAGCGCCTCAGGGTGAGCAGTTCTTC. It translates to CASSLAPQGEQFF.

The chain joins TRBV6-6 to TRBJ1-5; D is ambiguous. CDR3 size: 15 residues. CDR1 MNHNY and CDR2 SVGAGI come from the germline V gene (reference sequence). V shed 0 bases and J shed 4 bases, with 10 bases lying between them. The CDR3 loop is CASSYSTRLNQPQHF. CDR3 nucleotides: TGTGCCAGCAGTTACTCGACCAGGCTAAATCAGCCCCAGCATTTT.

The CDR3 here is CASSWTGHPNSDTQYF. The CDR3 region has the DNA TGTGCCAGCAGCTGGACAGGACACCCTAATTCGGATACGCAGTATTTT. The chain recombines TRBV7-8 with TRBJ2-3, with TRBD1 identical over 7 bases. Trimming cost V 4 bases and J 6 bases; bases outside gene matches: 13. The CDR3 sequence is 16 residues long. CDR1 and CDR2 (germline): SGHVS, FQNEAQ.

The genes are TRBV10-3 and TRBJ2-7, with 11 bases that match TRBD2. The V segment lost 7 bases and the J segment 3 bases; nucleotides outside the gene matches: 5. Germline CDR1 ENHRY, CDR2 SYGVKD. CDR3 length: 14 residues. CDR3 sequence (DNA): TGTGCCATCATTTTAGCGGGAGGGATCTACGAGCAGTACTTC. It codes for CAIILAGGIYEQYF.

The chain employs TRBV4-2 and TRBJ2-3; D might be TRBD2 (6 bases). Trimming took 4 bases from V and 0 from J, leaving 17 bases between them. CDR1 is LGHNA and CDR2 is YNFKEQ in the germline V gene. The length of the CDR3 is 17 residues. The CDR3 reads CASSLLVSGASTDTQYF. CDR3 bases: TGTGCCAGCAGCCTTCTCGTTAGCGGAGCTAGCACAGATACGCAGTATTTT.

The sample holds one count of this clone. CDR3 region: CASSEDLGGTDTQYF. The CDR3 DNA sequence: TGTGCCAGTAGCGAAGATCTAGGGGGCACAGATACGCAGTATTTT. The gene calls are TRBV19 and TRBJ2-3; D is perhaps TRBD1 (5 bases). V shed 6 bases and J shed 1 base, with 14 bases lying between them. The germline gives CDR1 LNHDA, CDR2 SQIVND (reference sequence). The CDR3 totals 15 residues. Drawing the rest from reference TRBV19 and TRBJ2-3, the complete variable domain is DGGITQSPKYLFRKEGQNVTLSCEQNLNHDAMYWYRQDPGQGLRLIYYSQIVNDFQKGDIAEGYSVSREKKESFPLTVTSAQKNPTAFYLCASSEDLGGTDTQYFGPGTRLTVL.

This clone has only one observation. J is TRBJ2-5 and V is TRBV6-6; TRBD1 might be the D (9 bases). The CDR3 totals 14 residues. Germline CDR1 MNHNY, CDR2 SVGAGI (reference sequence). V was pared by 7 bases and J by 5 bases, with 17 bases between. The CDR3 reads CASIAGQGLETQYF. DNA of the CDR3: TGTGCCAGCATAGCGGGACAGGGCTTGGAGACCCAGTACTTC.

The genes are TRBV7-2 and TRBJ2-2; 7 bases fit TRBD1. V was clipped by 8 bases and J by 0 bases; unmatched bases: 3. The germline gives CDR1 SGHTA, CDR2 FQGNSA. This CDR3 is built from 14 residues. CDR3 DNA sequence: TGTGCCAGCCAAGGACAGGCGAACACCGGGGAGCTGTTTTTT. It is translated as CASQGQANTGELFF.

This chain connects TRBV5-6 to TRBJ2-7; a weak D match, TRBD1 (6 bases). The germline gives CDR1 SGHDT, CDR2 YYEEEE. Trimming left V 4 bases short and J 3 bases short, with 8 bases between. The CDR3 runs to 12 residues. The CDR3 region is CASSADSYEQYF. In DNA, the CDR3 is TGTGCCAGCAGCGCGGACAGCTACGAGCAGTACTTC.

The V call is TRBV7-2, the J call TRBJ2-7; possible D gene TRBD2, 5 bases. V lost 1 base, J lost 2 bases, and 6 bases lay in between. Germline assignment: CDR1 SGHTA and CDR2 FQGNSA. The CDR3 runs to 13 residues. DNA of the CDR3: TGTGCCAGCAGCTTAGGGAGGACCTACGAGCAGTACTTC. Protein product: CASSLGRTYEQYF.

DNA for the CDR3: TGTGCCAGCAGTGCTACAGGGAACTATGGCTACACCTTC. Translated, it gives CASSATGNYGYTF. The chain couples TRBV25-1 to TRBJ1-2, with D possibly matching TRBD1 (6 bases). Germline CDR1 reads MGHDK; CDR2 reads SYGVNS. This CDR3 is built from 13 residues. Trimming removed 4 bases at V and 2 bases at J, with 8 bases between.

The chain uses TRBV7-9 and TRBJ2-5; D not certain. CDR3 length: 14 amino acids. CDR1 and CDR2 from the germline V gene are SEHNR and FQNEAQ (reference sequence). Trimming cost V 6 bases and J 1 base, with 12 bases left between them. The CDR3, as DNA: TGTGCCAGCAGGAACAGTCTCTTCCAAGAGACCCAGTACTTC. Protein sequence: CASRNSLFQETQYF. Full variable domain (missing parts from reference TRBV7-9 and TRBJ2-5): DTGVSQNPRHKITKRGQNVTFRCDPISEHNRLYWYRQTLGQGPEFLTYFQNEAQLEKSRLLSDRFSAERPKGSFSTLEIQRTEQGDSAMYLCASRNSLFQETQYFGPGTRLLVL.

This chain connects TRBV14 to TRBJ1-2, with 8 bases matching TRBD1. The V and J ends lost 4 bases and 4 bases, in that order; junction bases with no gene match: 5. The germline V gene has CDR1 SGHDN and CDR2 FVKESK. The CDR3 is made up of 14 amino acids. CDR3 coding DNA: TGTGCCAGCAGCCGTTCGACAGGGGCCTATGGCTACACCTTC. Protein sequence: CASSRSTGAYGYTF.

This chain connects TRBV30 to TRBJ1-2, with 7 bases aligning to TRBD1. The ends lost 5 bases at V and 4 bases at J; junction bases unmatched: 7. The germline V gene encodes CDR1 GTSNPN and CDR2 SVGIG (reference sequence). This CDR3 region has 13 residues. DNA for the CDR3: TGTGCCTGGGAGGACAGGATCCCCTATGGCTACACCTTC. As protein: CAWEDRIPYGYTF.

The J gene is TRBJ2-7, the V gene TRBV6-6, with 8 bases matching TRBD2. V was pared by 0 bases and J by 7 bases, with 11 bases of the junction left unmatched. This CDR3 is built from 16 residues. In germline, CDR1 is MNHNY, CDR2 SVGAGI (reference sequence). CDR3 DNA sequence: TGTGCCAGCAGTTACTCGAGTGGGACTAGGGGAGAGGAGCAGTACTTC. This sequence encodes CASSYSSGTRGEEQYF.

The chain combines TRBV6-6 with TRBJ1-2, with D perhaps TRBD1 (6 bases). The CDR3 extends over 11 amino acids. Germline V gene data show CDR1 as MNHNY and CDR2 as SVGAGI (reference sequence). V lost 8 bases and J 6 bases, leaving 10 bases between the germline ends. CDR3 residues: CASESGDGYTF. The CDR3 DNA reads as TGTGCCAGCGAATCAGGGGATGGCTACACCTTC.

The V call is TRBV7-7, the J call TRBJ2-2; TRBD1 might be the D (5 bases). Germline V gene data show CDR1 as SSHAT and CDR2 as FNYEAQ (reference sequence). V was trimmed by 1 base and J by 6 bases, leaving 6 bases between them. The CDR3 is 13 residues long. DNA of the CDR3: TGTGCCAGCAGCTTAGTAGGGGCCGGGGAGCTGTTTTTT. Amino acids: CASSLVGAGELFF. The whole variable domain, filled in from reference TRBV7-7 and TRBJ2-2, reads GAGVSQSPRYKVTKRGQDVTLRCDPISSHATLYWYQQALGQGPEFLTYFNYEAQPDKSGLPSDRFSAERPEGSISTLTIQRTEQRDSAMYRCASSLVGAGELFFGEGSRLTVL.

The V call is TRBV6-9, the J call TRBJ2-3; TRBD2 matches 10 bases. The length of the CDR3 is 16 residues. J lost 2 bases, V lost 6 bases, and 8 bases had no gene match. The V gene's germline CDR1 is MNHGY and CDR2 SVAAGI. CDR3 in DNA: TGTGCCAGCAGCAGCCGGACTAGCGGATCCACAGATACGCAGTATTTT. This codes for CASSSRTSGSTDTQYF.

The chain couples TRBV29-1 to TRBJ2-5; TRBD1 aligns across 8 bases. V lost 3 bases to trimming and J lost 1 base; unmatched junction nucleotides: 4. The V gene's germline CDR1 is SQVTM and CDR2 ANQGSEA. CDR3 size: 14 residues. The CDR3 bases are TGCAGCGTTGAGACTCAGGGGGCCCAAGAGACCCAGTACTTC. As protein: CSVETQGAQETQYF.

The count of this clone is one. The chain employs TRBV7-9 and TRBJ2-1; TRBD1 matches at 9 bases. The V gene's germline CDR1 is SEHNR and CDR2 FQNEAQ (reference sequence). J lost 15 bases, V lost 5 bases, and 11 bases had no gene match. This CDR3 contains 13 residues. The CDR3 DNA follows: TGTGCCAGCAGCGCTAGAACAGGGGGCCACGGGTTCTTC. Residues: CASSARTGGHGFF.

This rearrangement joins TRBV7-8 to TRBJ2-1; D not resolved. V was pared by 3 bases and J by 2 bases, with 8 bases between. The CDR3 contains 14 residues. Per the germline V gene, CDR1 is SGHVS and CDR2 is FQNEAQ. Here the CDR3 DNA reads TGTGCCAGCAGCTTCGGTAGCACCTACAATGAGCAGTTCTTC. Protein: CASSFGSTYNEQFF.

V gene TRBV9 combines with J gene TRBJ2-2; 10 bases line up with TRBD2. The CDR3 contains 16 residues. J gave up 7 bases and V 0 bases, and 6 bases lay outside the gene matches. Germline CDR1 SGDLS, CDR2 YYNGEE. CDR3 protein: CASSVGLAGAVGELFF. As DNA, the CDR3 is TGTGCCAGCAGCGTAGGGCTAGCGGGAGCTGTCGGGGAGCTGTTTTTT. The full variable domain, rest sourced from reference TRBV9 and TRBJ2-2, is DSGVTQTPKHLITATGQRVTLRCSPRSGDLSVYWYQQSLDQGLQFLIQYYNGEERAKGNILERFSAQQFPDLHSELNLSSLELGDSALYFCASSVGLAGAVGELFFGEGSRLTVL.